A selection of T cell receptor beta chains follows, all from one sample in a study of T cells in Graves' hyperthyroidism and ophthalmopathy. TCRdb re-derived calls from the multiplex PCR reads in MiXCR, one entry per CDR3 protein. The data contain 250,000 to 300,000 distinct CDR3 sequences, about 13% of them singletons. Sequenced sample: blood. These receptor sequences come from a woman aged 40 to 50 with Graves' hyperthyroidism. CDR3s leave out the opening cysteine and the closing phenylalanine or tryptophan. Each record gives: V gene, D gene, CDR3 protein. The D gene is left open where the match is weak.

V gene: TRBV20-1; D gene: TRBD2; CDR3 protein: SAPGLAGGREQY
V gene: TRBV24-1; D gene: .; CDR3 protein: ATSRGFNTEAF
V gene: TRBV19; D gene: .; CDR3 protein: ASSINPGYNEQY
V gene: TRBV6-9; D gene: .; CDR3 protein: ASSYGSQTGELF
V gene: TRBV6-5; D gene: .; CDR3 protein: ASSYSGGGGHGYT
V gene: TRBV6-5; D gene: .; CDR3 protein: ASSYGSLPSSSNEQF
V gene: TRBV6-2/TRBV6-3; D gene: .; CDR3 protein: ASSYSTSSEKLF
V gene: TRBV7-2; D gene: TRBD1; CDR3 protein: ASSSHRGLETQY
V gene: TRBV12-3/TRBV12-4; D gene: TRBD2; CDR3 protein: ASSSTSGEQY
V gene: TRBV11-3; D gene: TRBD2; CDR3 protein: ASSRAGTTYNEQF
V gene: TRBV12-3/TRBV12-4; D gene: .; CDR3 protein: ASKEGPEAF
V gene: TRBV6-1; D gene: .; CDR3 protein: ASSEVQEGGNTIY
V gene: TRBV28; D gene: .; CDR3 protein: ATDTSYNEQF
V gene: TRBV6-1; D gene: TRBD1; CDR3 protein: ASSVGDRGIRHEKLF
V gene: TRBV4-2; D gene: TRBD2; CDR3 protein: ASSQERGLAGENNEQF
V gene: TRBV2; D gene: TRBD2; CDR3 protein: ASKKGLASYNEQF
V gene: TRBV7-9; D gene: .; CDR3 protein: ASSLGQVYGYT
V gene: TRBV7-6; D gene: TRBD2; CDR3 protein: ASSLEVGGRGQETQY
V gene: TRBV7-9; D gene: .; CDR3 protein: ASSPSRDSLNTEAF
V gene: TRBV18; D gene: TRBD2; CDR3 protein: ASSPRGGGEETQY